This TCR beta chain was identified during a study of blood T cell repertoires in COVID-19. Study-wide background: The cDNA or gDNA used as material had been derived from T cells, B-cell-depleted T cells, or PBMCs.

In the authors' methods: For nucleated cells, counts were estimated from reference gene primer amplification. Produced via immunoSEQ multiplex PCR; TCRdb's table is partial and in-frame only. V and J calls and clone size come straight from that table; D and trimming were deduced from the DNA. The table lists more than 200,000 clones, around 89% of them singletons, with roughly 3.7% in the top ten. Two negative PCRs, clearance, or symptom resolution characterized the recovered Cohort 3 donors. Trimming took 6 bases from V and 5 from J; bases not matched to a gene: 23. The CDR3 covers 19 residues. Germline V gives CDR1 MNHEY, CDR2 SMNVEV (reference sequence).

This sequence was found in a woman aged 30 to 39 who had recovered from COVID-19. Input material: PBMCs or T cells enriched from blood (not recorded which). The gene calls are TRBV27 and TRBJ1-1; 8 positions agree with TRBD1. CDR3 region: CASSFKGGPTGAGRTEAFF. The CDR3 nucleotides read TGTGCCAGCAGCTTTAAGGGCGGGCCGACAGGGGCGGGTAGGACTGAAGCTTTCTTT.